This is a list of T cell receptor beta chains from one sample in a study of shared clonotypes between healthy human individuals. Data came from immunoSEQ multiplex PCR; TCRdb stores just in-frame clones and leaves some out. The sample lists about 2.3 million clones, 85% to 95% seen once, with about 0.36% in the top ten. The sample was naive CD4+ T cells from PBMCs. These receptors originate from a man between 18 and 29 years old in good health. Some clones in this sample may be carry-over from other donors' samples. Both conserved end residues are part of each CDR3. Each record gives: clone size, J gene, D gene, V gene, CDR3 protein, CDR3 DNA. A D gene is named only where the DNA matches it firmly. Clone sizes are given selectively: once, few, many, or a class where the clone is expanded.

. TRBJ2-3 . TRBV9 CASSSGTGTNTDTQYF TGTGCCAGCAGCTCTGGGACGGGCACTAACACAGATACGCAGTATTTT
once TRBJ2-3 TRBD2 TRBV5-1 CASSFTSGTDTQYF TGCGCCAGCAGCTTTACTAGCGGCACAGATACGCAGTATTTT
. TRBJ2-1 TRBD2 TRBV28 CASSSPHESGRADEQFF TGTGCCAGCAGTTCCCCCCACGAAAGCGGGAGGGCCGATGAGCAGTTCTTC
few TRBJ1-1 . TRBV7-2 CASSLGVGNTEAFF TGTGCCAGCAGCCTGGGGGTGGGTAACACTGAAGCTTTCTTT
. TRBJ2-2 TRBD2 TRBV6-5 CASSYSAYSGRGELFF TGTGCCAGCAGTTACTCGGCGTATAGCGGGAGAGGGGAGCTGTTTTTT
once TRBJ2-3 TRBD1 TRBV5-1 CASSSRQGPSTDTQYF TGCGCCAGCAGCTCAAGACAGGGTCCTAGCACAGATACGCAGTATTTT
. TRBJ2-3 TRBD2 TRBV7-3 CASSPRLATDTQYF TGTGCCAGCAGCCCGAGACTAGCTACAGATACGCAGTATTTT
. TRBJ2-1 . TRBV7-8 CASSLTVYNEQFF TGTGCCAGCAGCTTAACCGTTTACAATGAGCAGTTCTTC
. TRBJ2-1 TRBD2 TRBV2 CASSRMTSGANNEQFF TGTGCCAGCAGTCGCATGACTAGCGGGGCAAACAATGAGCAGTTCTTC
. TRBJ1-2 . TRBV28 CASIQGGYYGYTF TGTGCCAGCATCCAAGGGGGATACTATGGCTACACCTTC
. TRBJ2-5 TRBD1 TRBV7-9 CASSTSYTGGGETQYF TGTGCCAGCAGCACATCCTATACAGGGGGCGGTGAGACCCAGTACTTC
. TRBJ2-1 . TRBV29-1 CSAIGTVSYNEQFF TGCAGCGCGATAGGGACTGTCTCCTACAATGAGCAGTTCTTC
. TRBJ2-2 . TRBV28 CASNSPGIYTGELFF TGTGCCAGCAACTCACCTGGGATCTACACCGGGGAGCTGTTTTTT
. TRBJ2-7 . TRBV7-2 CASSTRASYEQYF TGTGCCAGCAGCACAAGGGCTTCCTACGAGCAGTACTTC
. TRBJ2-7 TRBD1 TRBV30 CAWASGQGPYEQYF TGTGCCTGGGCCTCGGGACAGGGCCCCTACGAGCAGTACTTC
. TRBJ1-4 . TRBV18 CASSLARGQFREKLFF TGTGCCAGCTCTCTCGCCCGTGGACAGTTTCGGGAAAAACTGTTTTTT
. TRBJ1-1 TRBD1 TRBV28 CASRVGQVLEAFF TGTGCCAGCAGGGTCGGACAGGTTCTTGAAGCTTTCTTT
. TRBJ1-1 . TRBV2 CASTDRNTEAFF TGTGCCAGCACGGACAGAAACACTGAAGCTTTCTTT
. TRBJ2-7 . TRBV7-3 CASSPPGGEQYF TGTGCCAGCAGCCCGCCCGGTGGCGAGCAGTACTTC
. TRBJ1-2 . TRBV19 CASSPRTGTTVYGYTF TGTGCCAGTAGTCCTCGCACCGGGACAACTGTCTATGGCTACACCTTC
. TRBJ2-3 TRBD1 TRBV5-4 CASMPGGGSTDTQYF TGTGCCAGCATGCCAGGGGGTGGAAGCACAGATACGCAGTATTTT
few TRBJ1-1 . TRBV21-1 CASSLRPRQAFF TGTGCCAGCAGCCTCCGCCCGAGGCAGGCTTTCTTT
. TRBJ2-3 TRBD1 TRBV7-8 CASSWTGRTDTQYF TGTGCCAGCAGCTGGACAGGGAGGACAGATACGCAGTATTTT
. TRBJ1-5 . TRBV7-9 CASSLGGGGAQHF TGTGCCAGCAGCTTAGGCGGTGGGGGCGCCCAGCATTTT
. TRBJ1-1 TRBD1 TRBV28 CASSLNTGGKDEAFF TGTGCCAGCAGTTTAAATACAGGGGGCAAGGATGAAGCTTTCTTT
. TRBJ1-1 . TRBV2 CASSIEGRNEAFF TGTGCCAGCAGTATCGAAGGGAGAAATGAAGCTTTCTTT
. TRBJ2-1 TRBD2 TRBV19 CASSTRLAGGIISSYNEQFF TGTGCCAGTAGTACCAGACTAGCGGGAGGTATTATCAGCTCCTACAATGAGCAGTTCTTC
. TRBJ2-1 TRBD2 TRBV6-5 CASSPIAGVRYPQFF TGTGCCAGCAGTCCAATAGCGGGAGTCCGATATCCACAGTTCTTC
. TRBJ2-1 . TRBV7-9 CASSPTNGNEQFF TGTGCCAGCAGCCCCACGAACGGTAATGAGCAGTTCTTC
once TRBJ2-3 . TRBV5-4 CASSFSSTDTQYF TGTGCCAGCAGCTTCTCAAGCACAGATACGCAGTATTTT
. TRBJ2-4 . TRBV4-2 CASSQDKGDIQYF TGTGCCAGCAGCCAAGATAAGGGTGACATTCAGTACTTC
once TRBJ1-3 . TRBV28 CASSLWDTERDTIYF TGTGCCAGCAGTTTATGGGACACCGAGAGGGACACCATATATTTT
. TRBJ2-1 TRBD2 TRBV7-2 CASSLEGTSGWNEQFF TGTGCCAGCAGCTTAGAGGGGACTAGCGGCTGGAATGAGCAGTTCTTC
few TRBJ1-5 . TRBV14 CASSQDRQVHQPQHF TGTGCCAGCAGCCAAGATAGACAGGTACATCAGCCCCAGCATTTT
. TRBJ2-1 . TRBV10-2 CASSQSGPYNEQFF TGCGCCAGCAGTCAGAGCGGACCCTACAATGAGCAGTTCTTC
. TRBJ1-5 . TRBV28 CASKFPNQPQHF TGTGCCAGCAAATTTCCCAATCAGCCCCAGCATTTT
. TRBJ2-2 . TRBV19 CASTSAQLNTGELFF TGTGCCAGTACTTCCGCCCAACTGAACACCGGGGAGCTGTTTTTT
. TRBJ2-1 TRBD2 TRBV19 CASSISGSWGEQFF TGTGCCAGTAGTATAAGCGGGAGTTGGGGTGAGCAGTTCTTC
. TRBJ2-1 TRBD2 TRBV12-5 CASGFSGVHNEQFF TGTGCTAGTGGTTTTAGCGGGGTCCACAATGAGCAGTTCTTC
. TRBJ2-2 . TRBV19 CASSLRSVGTGELFF TGTGCCAGTAGTTTGAGATCCGTAGGCACCGGGGAGCTGTTTTTT